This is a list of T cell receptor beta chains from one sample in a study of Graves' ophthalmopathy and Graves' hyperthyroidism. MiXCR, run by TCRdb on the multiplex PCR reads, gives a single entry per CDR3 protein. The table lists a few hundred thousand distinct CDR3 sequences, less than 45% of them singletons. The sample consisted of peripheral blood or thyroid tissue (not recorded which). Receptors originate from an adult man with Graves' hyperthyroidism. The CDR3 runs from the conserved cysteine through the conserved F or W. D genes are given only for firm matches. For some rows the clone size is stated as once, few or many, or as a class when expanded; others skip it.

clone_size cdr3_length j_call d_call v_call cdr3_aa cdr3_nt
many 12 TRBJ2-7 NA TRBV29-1 CSVAGSTYEQYF TGCAGCGTTGCGGGTTCGACCTACGAGCAGTACTTC
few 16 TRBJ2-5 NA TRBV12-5 CASAIPGGAHQETQYF TGTGCTAGTGCCATCCCTGGGGGGGCTCACCAAGAGACCCAGTACTTC
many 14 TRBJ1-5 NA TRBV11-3 CASSFGGPNQPQHF TGTGCCAGCAGCTTCGGAGGGCCGAATCAGCCCCAGCATTTT
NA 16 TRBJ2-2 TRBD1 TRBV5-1 CASSLYGTGVAGELFF TGTGCCAGCAGCTTGTACGGGACAGGGGTTGCCGGGGAGCTGTTTTTT
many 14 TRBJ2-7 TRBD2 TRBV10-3 CAISEWGGVNEQYF TGTGCCATCAGTGAGTGGGGGGGTGTGAACGAGCAGTACTTC
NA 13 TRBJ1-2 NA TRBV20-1 CSATTTPNYGYTF TGCAGTGCCACCACGACCCCTAACTATGGCTACACCTTC
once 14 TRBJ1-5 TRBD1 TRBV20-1 CSAAGGGNNQPQHF TGCAGTGCCGCGGGAGGGGGCAACAATCAGCCCCAGCATTTT
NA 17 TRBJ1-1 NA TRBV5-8 CASSFQGTPYSNTEAFF TGTGCCAGCAGCTTCCAGGGGACTCCCTATTCCAACACTGAAGCTTTCTTT
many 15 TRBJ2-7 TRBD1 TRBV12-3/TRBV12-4 CASSTTGTGDYEQYF TGTGCCAGCAGTACCACCGGGACAGGGGACTACGAGCAGTACTTC
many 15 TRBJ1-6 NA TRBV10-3 CAISESQGLDSPLHF TGTGCCATCAGTGAGTCGCAGGGGTTGGATTCACCCCTCCACTTT
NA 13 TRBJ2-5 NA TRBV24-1 CATSDGAKETQYF TGTGCCACCAGTGATGGGGCGAAGGAGACCCAGTACTTC
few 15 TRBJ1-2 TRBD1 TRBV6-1 CASSEWTGANYGYTF TGTGCCAGCAGTGAATGGACAGGAGCTAACTATGGCTACACCTTC
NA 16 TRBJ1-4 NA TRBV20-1 CSARDLAGDRNEKLFF TGCAGTGCTAGAGATCTAGCGGGAGACCGAAATGAAAAACTGTTTTTT
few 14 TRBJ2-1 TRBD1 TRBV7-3 CASSRDSSYNEQFF TGTGCCAGCAGCCGGGACAGCTCCTACAATGAGCAGTTCTTC
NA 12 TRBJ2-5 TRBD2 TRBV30 CAWSAAGGTEYF TGTGCCTGGAGCGCCGCCGGGGGGACGGAGTACTTC
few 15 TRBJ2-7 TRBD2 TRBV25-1 CASSPRTSGSYEQYF TGTGCCAGCTCACCTCGGACTAGCGGCTCCTACGAGCAGTACTTC
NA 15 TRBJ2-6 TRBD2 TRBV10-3 CAISEGTSGANVLTF TGTGCCATCAGTGAGGGGACTAGCGGGGCCAACGTCCTGACTTTC
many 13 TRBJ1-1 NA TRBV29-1 CSVDSWTVAEAFF TGCAGCGTTGATTCTTGGACAGTCGCTGAAGCTTTCTTT
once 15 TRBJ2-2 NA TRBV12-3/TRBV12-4 CASTSHPQDTGELFF TGTGCCAGCACATCTCATCCACAGGACACCGGGGAGCTGTTTTTT
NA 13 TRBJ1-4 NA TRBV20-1 CSASVGTVEKLFF TGCAGTGCTAGTGTGGGAACGGTTGAAAAACTGTTTTTT
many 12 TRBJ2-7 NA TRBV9 CASSGHSYEQYF TGTGCCAGCAGCGGACACTCCTACGAGCAGTACTTC
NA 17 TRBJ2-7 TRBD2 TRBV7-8 CASSQDKAAGISQVQYF TGTGCCAGCAGCCAAGATAAAGCAGCGGGAATCAGCCAAGTGCAGTACTTC
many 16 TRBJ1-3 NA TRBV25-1 CASSEGRDNSGNTIYF TGTGCCAGCAGTGAAGGGCGGGACAACTCTGGAAACACCATATATTTT
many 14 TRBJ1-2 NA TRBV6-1 CASSDGRGTDGYTF TGTGCCAGCAGTGACGGCCGAGGGACGGATGGCTACACCTTC
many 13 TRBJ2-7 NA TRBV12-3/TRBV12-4 CASSLPEVYEQYF TGTGCCAGCAGTTTACCCGAGGTCTACGAGCAGTACTTC
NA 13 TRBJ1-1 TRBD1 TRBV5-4 CVSSLQGGTEAFF TGTGTCAGCAGCTTGCAGGGGGGAACTGAAGCTTTCTTT
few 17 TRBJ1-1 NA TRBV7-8 CASSQGMTAKRGTEAFF TGTGCCAGCAGCCAAGGGATGACAGCCAAAAGAGGTACTGAAGCTTTCTTT
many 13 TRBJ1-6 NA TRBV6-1 CASLTGGNSPLHF TGTGCCAGCTTGACTGGGGGTAATTCACCCCTCCACTTT
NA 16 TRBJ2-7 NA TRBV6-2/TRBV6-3 CASSFRRSVSSYEQYF TGTGCCAGCAGTTTTCGTCGGTCAGTTAGCTCCTACGAGCAGTACTTC
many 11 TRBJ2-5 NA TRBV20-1 CSASSGETQYF TGCAGTGCTAGCTCCGGAGAGACCCAGTACTTC